The rows below give T cell receptor beta chains drawn from one sample of a study of shared T cell receptors in the human thymus. Sequenced by immunoSEQ multiplex PCR; TCRdb stores in-frame clones only, minus some. The data hold 630,000 or so clones, with around 87% observed a single time. The same sample was also studied in work on human thymus T cells.

The sample comprised thymocytes. The receptors come from a boy under two years old with a congenital heart defect. Both conserved end residues are part of each CDR3. D genes are given only for firm matches. Expanded clones get a size class; other rows say once, few or many, or leave the size out.

TRBV14	TRBJ2-1	NA	TRBD1	CASMGAGTEDNEQFF	TGTGCCAGCATGGGTGCCGGGACAGAAGACAATGAGCAGTTCTTC
TRBV21-1	TRBJ1-1	few	NA	CASSKGDREPNTEAFF	TGTGCCAGCAGCAAAGGAGACAGGGAACCGAACACTGAAGCTTTCTTT
TRBV19	TRBJ2-5	NA	NA	CASSITLGSQETQYF	TGTGCCAGTAGTATAACCCTCGGGTCCCAAGAGACCCAGTACTTC
TRBV15	TRBJ1-2	NA	NA	CATRHYYGYTF	TGTGCCACCAGACATTACTATGGCTACACCTTC
TRBV30	TRBJ1-2	NA	NA	CAWGVNGLSGYTF	TGTGCCTGGGGTGTAAACGGGTTAAGTGGCTACACCTTC
TRBV28	TRBJ2-3	NA	TRBD1	CASSPRQGALTDTQYF	TGTGCCAGCAGTCCAAGACAGGGGGCCCTCACAGATACGCAGTATTTT
TRBV29-1	TRBJ1-2	NA	NA	CSAGGGRNYGYTF	TGCAGCGCAGGCGGGGGCCGTAACTATGGCTACACCTTC
TRBV27	TRBJ2-1	NA	TRBD2	CASLTGLTINEQFF	TGTGCCAGCCTCACGGGACTAACAATCAATGAGCAGTTCTTC
TRBV7-8	TRBJ1-5	NA	NA	CASSGPTADSNQPQHF	TGTGCCAGCAGCGGTCCTACAGCCGATAGCAATCAGCCCCAGCATTTT
TRBV10-3	TRBJ1-6	NA	TRBD1	CAISGGQPGPVDNSPLHF	TGTGCCATCAGTGGGGGACAGCCCGGACCCGTCGATAATTCCCCCCTCCACTTT
TRBV2	TRBJ1-5	once	TRBD1	CASSAPDREDSNQPQHF	TGTGCCAGCAGTGCCCCGGACAGGGAGGATAGCAATCAGCCCCAGCATTTT
TRBV19	TRBJ1-5	NA	NA	CASRIHTQGYDQPQHF	TGTGCCAGTCGAATTCATACGCAGGGCTACGATCAGCCCCAGCATTTT
TRBV15	TRBJ1-1	NA	NA	CATSSGGHTEAFF	TGTGCCACCAGCTCGGGGGGGCACACGGAAGCTTTCTTT
TRBV25-1	TRBJ2-1	NA	TRBD1	CASNPTPGQGAPNEQFF	TGTGCCAGCAACCCCACTCCCGGACAGGGGGCGCCCAATGAGCAGTTCTTC
TRBV7-2	TRBJ2-1	NA	NA	CASSSARTSSYNEQFF	TGTGCCAGCAGCTCCGCTAGAACGAGCTCCTACAATGAGCAGTTCTTC
TRBV28	TRBJ1-1	NA	NA	CASSLLSQGGGNTEAFF	TGTGCCAGCAGTTTACTCAGCCAGGGCGGGGGGAACACTGAAGCTTTCTTT
TRBV15	TRBJ2-1	NA	TRBD2	CATSTPSGAPSGNEQFF	TGTGCCACCAGCACTCCTAGCGGGGCCCCCTCTGGCAATGAGCAGTTCTTC
TRBV6-1	TRBJ2-7	once	NA	CASGQIYEQYF	TGTGCCAGCGGACAGATATACGAGCAGTACTTC
TRBV4-2	TRBJ2-1	NA	TRBD2	CASSQDPGRVYNEQFF	TGTGCCAGCAGCCAAGATCCCGGGAGGGTTTACAATGAGCAGTTCTTC
TRBV7-8	TRBJ2-6	few	NA	CASSLAPTGGEGSGANVLTF	TGTGCCAGCAGCTTAGCCCCCACGGGGGGCGAAGGCTCTGGGGCCAACGTCCTGACTTTC
TRBV9	TRBJ1-1	NA	NA	CASSVEGTGSWVDTEAFF	TGTGCCAGCAGCGTAGAGGGAACAGGATCGTGGGTGGACACTGAAGCTTTCTTT
TRBV6-6	TRBJ1-6	NA	TRBD1	CASTPGTGASSPLHF	TGTGCCAGCACTCCCGGAACAGGGGCTTCTTCACCCCTCCACTTT
TRBV5-1	TRBJ2-5	once	NA	CASREVTETQYF	TGCGCCAGCAGGGAGGTTACAGAGACCCAGTACTTC
TRBV29-1	TRBJ2-1	NA	NA	CSVAKPLAYEQFF	TGCAGCGTTGCCAAACCGCTAGCTTACGAGCAGTTCTTC
TRBV28	TRBJ2-7	few	NA	CASRGRRYEQYF	TGTGCCAGCAGGGGGCGCCGGTACGAGCAGTACTTC